This is a list of T cell receptor beta chains from one sample in a study of blood T cell repertoires in COVID-19. TCRdb's copy holds only in-frame clones and misses some; the assay was immunoSEQ multiplex PCR. The profile shows 200,000 to 300,000 clones, 85% of them singletons. The source material was peripheral blood. The receptor set was obtained from a man aged 45-60 years with COVID-19, enrolled during active disease. CDR3s include the opening cysteine and the closing phenylalanine or tryptophan. The order of the fields is clone size, D gene, J gene, CDR3 length, V gene, CDR3 DNA, CDR3 protein. D genes are given only for firm matches. The size field is filled for only some rows; it gives once, few, many or a size class.

clone size: few; D gene: .; J gene: TRBJ2-1; CDR3 length: 15; V gene: TRBV7-3; CDR3 DNA: TGTGCCAGCAGCTTAGGACTCTCGGCCAACAATGAGCAGTTCTTC; CDR3 protein: CASSLGLSANNEQFF
clone size: .; D gene: TRBD1; J gene: TRBJ1-2; CDR3 length: 14; V gene: TRBV10-3; CDR3 DNA: TGTGCCACAGGGGTGGATGGGACAGGCTATGGCTACACCTTC; CDR3 protein: CATGVDGTGYGYTF
clone size: .; D gene: TRBD1; J gene: TRBJ2-7; CDR3 length: 17; V gene: TRBV7-6; CDR3 DNA: TGTGCCAGCAGCTTAGCGGGATCCGGGACAGGGGCCTACGAGCAGTACTTC; CDR3 protein: CASSLAGSGTGAYEQYF
clone size: .; D gene: .; J gene: TRBJ2-3; CDR3 length: 15; V gene: TRBV18; CDR3 DNA: TGTGCCAGCTCACCACCGTTCACTTTCACAGATACGCAGTATTTT; CDR3 protein: CASSPPFTFTDTQYF
clone size: few; D gene: TRBD1; J gene: TRBJ2-7; CDR3 length: 17; V gene: TRBV19; CDR3 DNA: TGTGCCAGTAGTGCCAGGATGACAGGGGAAAGAAGCTACGAGCAGTACTTC; CDR3 protein: CASSARMTGERSYEQYF
clone size: .; D gene: TRBD1; J gene: TRBJ2-7; CDR3 length: 15; V gene: TRBV9; CDR3 DNA: TGTGCCAGCAGCGTAGGGCAGGGGGCCCCCTACGAGCAGTACTTC; CDR3 protein: CASSVGQGAPYEQYF
clone size: .; D gene: TRBD2; J gene: TRBJ2-3; CDR3 length: 18; V gene: TRBV15; CDR3 DNA: TGTGCCACCAGCAGGGGACTAGCGGGGGGTCCTAGCACAGATACGCAGTATTTT; CDR3 protein: CATSRGLAGGPSTDTQYF
clone size: .; D gene: TRBD1; J gene: TRBJ1-5; CDR3 length: 15; V gene: TRBV2; CDR3 DNA: TGTGCCAGCAGTGAGGGGACAGGCCGCAATCAGCCCCAGCATTTT; CDR3 protein: CASSEGTGRNQPQHF
clone size: .; D gene: .; J gene: TRBJ2-1; CDR3 length: 12; V gene: TRBV30; CDR3 DNA: TGTGCCTGGAGTGAGAGGAGGAATGAGCAGTTCTTC; CDR3 protein: CAWSERRNEQFF
clone size: .; D gene: .; J gene: TRBJ1-1; CDR3 length: 14; V gene: TRBV7-9; CDR3 DNA: TGTGCCAGCAGCAAAACAGAAGTGAACACTGAAGCTTTCTTT; CDR3 protein: CASSKTEVNTEAFF
clone size: .; D gene: .; J gene: TRBJ2-6; CDR3 length: 16; V gene: TRBV6-4; CDR3 DNA: TGTGCCAGCAGTGACGGGCACCACTCTGGGGCCAACGTCCTGACTTTC; CDR3 protein: CASSDGHHSGANVLTF
clone size: .; D gene: .; J gene: TRBJ2-5; CDR3 length: 16; V gene: TRBV21-1; CDR3 DNA: TGTGCCAGCAGCAAAAAGCGGGGTCCTTCCCGAGAGACCCAGTACTTC; CDR3 protein: CASSKKRGPSRETQYF
clone size: .; D gene: .; J gene: TRBJ2-6; CDR3 length: 14; V gene: TRBV7-3; CDR3 DNA: TGTGCCAGCAGCTTAGCGTCTGGGGCCAACGTCCTGACTTTC; CDR3 protein: CASSLASGANVLTF
clone size: .; D gene: TRBD1; J gene: TRBJ1-2; CDR3 length: 15; V gene: TRBV9; CDR3 DNA: TGTGCCAGCAGCCCCGGACAGGGATCACACTATGGCTACACCTTC; CDR3 protein: CASSPGQGSHYGYTF
clone size: .; D gene: TRBD2; J gene: TRBJ2-1; CDR3 length: 16; V gene: TRBV24-1; CDR3 DNA: TGTGCCACCAGTGATTTGGGCGGGGGGGCCGCCAATGAGCAGTTCTTC; CDR3 protein: CATSDLGGGAANEQFF
clone size: .; D gene: TRBD1; J gene: TRBJ2-1; CDR3 length: 15; V gene: TRBV5-8; CDR3 DNA: TGTGCCAGCAGCTTGGACAGGGGAGTATCGGATGAGCAGTTCTTC; CDR3 protein: CASSLDRGVSDEQFF
clone size: .; D gene: .; J gene: TRBJ1-1; CDR3 length: 14; V gene: TRBV9; CDR3 DNA: TGTGCCAGCAGCGTAGACCAGGTGGGGCCTGAAGCTTTCTTT; CDR3 protein: CASSVDQVGPEAFF